Given below is one T cell receptor beta chain in context. What it binds is not known. This sample stems from a study of somatic mutations in cytotoxic T cells in rheumatoid arthritis. Findings and caveats of the study: With some 68 patients examined, under 10 had a largest CD8+ clone exceeding 20% of CD8+ cells.

Libraries were prepared by immunoSEQ multiplex PCR; TCRdb keeps only in-frame clonotypes and omits some of them. The sample records roughly 6,300 clones, 70% to 80% being singletons. The CD4+ and CD8+ fractions came from positive magnetic bead selection and were purity-checked by flow cytometry. Germline assignment: CDR1 SNHLY and CDR2 FYNNEI. The CDR3 totals 16 residues. V lost 2 bases to trimming and J lost 13 bases, with 26 bases between them. The clonotype was recovered from a woman in her 70s with rheumatoid arthritis. Sequencing used CD8+ T cells sorted from blood, obtained at a follow-up visit. V is TRBV2 and J is TRBJ1-2; D is possibly TRBD1 (5 bases). The CDR3 nucleotides are TGTGCCAGCAGTGAAACCTTGCGGGCAGGGTCCTTAGATGGCACCTTC. It codes for CASSETLRAGSLDGTF.